The 7 T cell receptor beta chains listed next were all sequenced from one sample in a study of blood T cells in healthy people across ages. A J-beta primer mix and a sample-barcoded 5' primer were used in a second PCR of about 6 to 12 cycles. From the 5' RACE reads, TCRdb called clonotypes with MiXCR, one entry per CDR3 protein. The sample lists about 510,000 distinct CDR3 sequences; roughly a quarter were seen once. These sequences were also reported in another study, on T cells of mothers and their children.

The specimen sequenced was blood. Source of these receptors: a boy aged 2 to 10 in good health.

In its sample, this clonotype was seen once. The CDR3 DNA sequence: TGTGCCAGCAGGACGGCCTCAACTAATGAAAAACTGTTTTTT. Encoded protein: CASRTASTNEKLFF. The chain couples TRBV3-1 to TRBJ1-4; D unclear. The CDR3 spans 14 residues. Per germline, CDR1 LGHDT and CDR2 YNNKEL (reference sequence). V dropped 6 bases and J dropped 0 bases, with 8 bases sitting between them.

This clonotype was seen once. The rearrangement uses TRBV7-2 and TRBJ2-5; D not resolved. The CDR3 is made up of 14 amino acids. From germline, CDR1 is SGHTA and CDR2 FQGNSA. The ends were cut back, 2 bases at V and 2 bases at J, with 9 bases in the middle. Here the CDR3 reads CASSLPRPQETQYF. The CDR3 DNA reads TGTGCCAGCAGCTTACCCAGGCCTCAAGAGACCCAGTACTTC.

This clonotype was observed a few times. V and J are TRBV9 and TRBJ2-7; D is possibly TRBD1 (6 bases). Germline V CDR1 and CDR2: SGDLS, YYNGEE. The V end was cut by 0 bases, the J end by 1 base, with 11 bases between. The CDR3 extends over 15 amino acids. DNA for the CDR3: TGTGCCAGCAGCGTAGATCCAGGGGCTTCCTACGAGCAGTACTTC. It codes for CASSVDPGASYEQYF.

V and J are TRBV5-5 and TRBJ1-5; D might be TRBD1 (6 bases). CDR1 and CDR2 (germline): SGHKS, YYEKEE (reference sequence). Trimming removed 4 bases at V and 5 bases at J, with 22 bases between. This CDR3 has 17 residues. CDR3 protein: CASSQFGIGTTDQPQHF. CDR3 nucleotides: TGTGCCAGCAGCCAGTTCGGAATCGGGACAACCGATCAGCCCCAGCATTTT.

This clonotype was detected a few times. The rearrangement uses TRBV14 and TRBJ1-1; no clear D gene. Germline V gene data show CDR1 as SGHDN and CDR2 as FVKESK. The CDR3 loop spans 13 amino acids. Trimming cost V 4 bases and J 10 bases, with 16 bases left between them. The DNA for the CDR3 is TGTGCCAGCAGCCGTTCCATTAACGGTCGAGCTTTCTTT. This encodes CASSRSINGRAFF.

The genes are TRBV4-3 and TRBJ1-4; D is perhaps TRBD1 (5 bases). The length of the CDR3 is 17 residues. With 2 bases removed from V and 7 bases from J, the gap between germline ends came to 20 bases. Germline CDR1 is LGHNA and CDR2 is YSLEER. This CDR3 reads CASSQNLGTTRAEKLFF. CDR3 DNA: TGCGCCAGCAGCCAAAACCTCGGGACTACTCGGGCTGAAAAACTGTTTTTT.

This clonotype has more than one count but fewer than ten. V usage is TRBV20-1 and J usage is TRBJ2-2; either TRBD1 or TRBD2 may fit D (6 bases each). Germline CDR1 is DFQATT and CDR2 is SNEGSKA (reference sequence). This CDR3 spans 16 amino acids. Trimming removed 3 bases at V and 4 bases at J, with 18 bases between. The CDR3 DNA reads TGCAGTGCTAGTTCTAGAGGGGGGCGGAGCACCGGGGAGCTGTTTTTT. Amino acids: CSASSRGGRSTGELFF.